This TCR beta chain comes out of a study of cytomegalovirus exposure and HLA in healthy donors. Study-wide background: The roughly 110 validation repertoires used the same platform as the 600 to 750 first-cohort repertoires (as reported by a later analysis).

Comments on this clone: The antigen remains unidentified.

From the approximately 120-subject validation cohort, which was separate from the roughly 700-subject first cohort, the donors were drawn. Sequencing used immunoSEQ multiplex PCR; TCRdb keeps in-frame clones, though not all of them. The table has 130,000 to 150,000 clones, more than 80% seen once; the top ten hold 5.5% to 7%. The CDR3 totals 16 residues. V was trimmed by 0 bases and J by 7 bases, leaving 18 bases between them. In germline, CDR1 is SGHAT, CDR2 FQNNGV. Findings and caveats of the study: Rare TCR sequences dominated, though some public TCRs recurred in many donors. The study listed 164 cytomegalovirus-associated TCR beta chains.

V usage is TRBV11-2 and J usage is TRBJ1-1; D is possibly TRBD1 (5 bases). Sequencing input: PBMCs. This sequence was found in a woman younger than 45 in good health and CMV-seropositive. The chain's CDR3 is CASSLDNDRPSSEAFF. The DNA of the CDR3 is TGTGCCAGCAGCTTAGATAACGACAGACCCTCTAGTGAAGCTTTCTTT.